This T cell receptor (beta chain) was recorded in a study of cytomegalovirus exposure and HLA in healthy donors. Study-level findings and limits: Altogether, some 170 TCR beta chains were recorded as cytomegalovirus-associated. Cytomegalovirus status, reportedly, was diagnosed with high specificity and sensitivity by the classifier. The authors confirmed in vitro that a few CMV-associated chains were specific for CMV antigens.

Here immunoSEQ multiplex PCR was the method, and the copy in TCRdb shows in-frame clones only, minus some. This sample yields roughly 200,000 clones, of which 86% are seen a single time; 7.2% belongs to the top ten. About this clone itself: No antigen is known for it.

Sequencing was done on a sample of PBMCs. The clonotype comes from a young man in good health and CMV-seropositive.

The CDR3 loop is CASSLTESNQPQHF. In DNA form, the CDR3 reads TGTGCCAGCAGCTTGACAGAGAGCAATCAGCCCCAGCATTTT. The chain uses TRBV6-5 and TRBJ1-5, with a possible D match to TRBD1 (5 bases). CDR3 length equals 14 residues. Per germline, CDR1 MNHEY and CDR2 SVGAGI. V was cut by 6 bases and J by 1 base, with 10 bases left in between.